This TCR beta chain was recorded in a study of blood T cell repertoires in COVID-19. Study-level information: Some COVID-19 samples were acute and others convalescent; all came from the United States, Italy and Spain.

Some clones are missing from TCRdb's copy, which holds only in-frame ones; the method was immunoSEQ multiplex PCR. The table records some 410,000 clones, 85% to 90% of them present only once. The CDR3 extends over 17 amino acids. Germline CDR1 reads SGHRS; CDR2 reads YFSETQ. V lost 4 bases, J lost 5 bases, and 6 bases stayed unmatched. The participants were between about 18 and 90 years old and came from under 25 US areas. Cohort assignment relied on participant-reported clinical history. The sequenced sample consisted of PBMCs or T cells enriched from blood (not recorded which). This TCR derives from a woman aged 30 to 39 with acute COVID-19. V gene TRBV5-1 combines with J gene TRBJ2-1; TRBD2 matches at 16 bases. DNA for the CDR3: TGCGCCAGCAGCACTGGGACTAGCGGGGGGGCCCACAATGAGCAGTTCTTC. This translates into CASSTGTSGGAHNEQFF.